This TCR beta chain was captured by sequencing in a study of molecular identifiers for immune sequencing clone quantification. Regarding the study as a whole: More than 97% of effector molecules, versus under 1% of naive-cell molecules, belonged to clones above 20 RNA copies.

Bulk TCR libraries were made with methods that had been previously described and with listed TCR primers. TCRdb ran MiXCR on the PCR reads and lists one entry per CDR3 protein. The sample has around 460,000 distinct CDR3 sequences; 25% are singletons. Based on a CD8+CD4-CCR7+CD45RA+ profile, naive CD8 T cells were sorted. V was trimmed by 1 base and J by 2 bases, leaving 12 bases between them. CDR1 LNHDA and CDR2 SQIVND come from the germline V gene (reference sequence). This CDR3 spans 15 amino acids. This clonotype was detected many times. Its matching antigen is unknown. V and J are TRBV19 and TRBJ2-7; a weak D match, TRBD2 (7 bases). The sample consisted of naive CD8+ T cells from blood, with Jurkat cell RNA spiked in. Subset defined: FACS-sorted CD8+CD4-CCR7+CD45RA+ naive T cells. This clonotype was obtained from a human donor in good health. Some libraries in this study had Jurkat cell RNA spiked in. The CDR3 is CASSIGSGDTYEQYF. The CDR3 DNA reads TGTGCCAGTAGTATAGGAAGCGGGGACACCTACGAGCAGTACTTC.